This T cell receptor (beta chain) originates from a study of cytomegalovirus exposure and HLA in healthy donors. General study findings and limits: Productive rates of about 90% or about 30% were seen for most TCR beta V segments in an earlier analysis. Beyond CMV serostatus, there was no information to go on about immune exposure. The authors listed some 150 TCR beta chains as cytomegalovirus-associated.

Turning to this clone: Its antigen remains unknown.

Germline CDR1 reads MNHNS; CDR2 reads SASEGT. V lost 3 bases and J 3 bases, leaving 9 bases between the germline ends. The CDR3 is made up of 14 amino acids. With 60 Vbeta and 13 Jbeta primers, the PCR was carried out. The assay was immunoSEQ multiplex PCR, and TCRdb's table has in-frame clones only and misses some. Found here are about 190,000 clones, around 87% of them singletons; the top ten hold 1% to 1.5%. Material: PBMCs. The chain uses TRBV6-1 and TRBJ1-5, with unresolved D. The source is a man younger than 45 in good health and CMV-seronegative. The CDR3 sequence is CASSDDAANQPQHF. The CDR3 DNA is TGTGCCAGCAGTGATGACGCGGCCAATCAGCCCCAGCATTTT.